A selection of T cell receptor beta chains follows, all from one sample in a study of blood T cell repertoires in COVID-19. Libraries were prepared by immunoSEQ multiplex PCR; TCRdb keeps only in-frame clonotypes and omits some of them. The sample gives tens of thousands of clones, approximately 84% of which show up once; over 15% is in the top ten. The sequenced sample was peripheral blood. These receptor sequences come from a man between 65 and 80 years old with active COVID-19. Both conserved end residues are part of each CDR3. The order of the fields is J gene, clone size, V gene, D gene, CDR3 protein, CDR3 DNA. The D gene is left open where the match is weak. Size tells how often a clone was seen (once, few, many) or the class of an expanded clone, and some rows leave it out.

>TRBJ2-1|.|TRBV19|TRBD2
CASSIGTSGGGVEQFF
TGTGCCAGTAGTATCGGGACTAGCGGGGGAGGGGTTGAGCAGTTCTTC
>TRBJ2-7|.|TRBV6-5|.
CASGRTVYEQYF
TGTGCCAGCGGGAGAACGGTCTACGAGCAGTACTTC
>TRBJ1-2|.|TRBV5-8|.
CASSYPKGSPGYTF
TGTGCCAGCAGCTACCCCAAGGGGTCTCCTGGCTACACCTTC
>TRBJ2-5|.|TRBV9|.
CASSPGYYQETQYF
TGTGCCAGCAGCCCGGGGTATTACCAAGAGACCCAGTACTTC
>TRBJ2-5|.|TRBV29-1|.
CSVEDPQGGGETQYF
TGCAGCGTTGAAGATCCGCAGGGCGGAGGGGAGACCCAGTACTTC
>TRBJ1-5|.|TRBV5-6|.
CASSSRSSNQPQHF
TGTGCCAGCAGTTCTAGGTCCAGCAATCAGCCCCAGCATTTT
>TRBJ2-1|.|TRBV21-1|.
CASSKGEGLHAYNEQFF
TGTGCCAGCAGCAAAGGGGAGGGACTACATGCCTACAATGAGCAGTTCTTC
>TRBJ2-6|.|TRBV10-3|TRBD2
CAISANNNAGEVAGANVLTF
TGTGCCATCAGCGCCAATAATAATGCGGGAGAAGTTGCTGGGGCCAACGTCCTGACTTTC
>TRBJ1-4|once|TRBV3-1/TRBV3-2|.
CASSHRRQLNEKLFF
TGTGCCAGCAGCCACCGCCGACAGTTAAATGAAAAACTGTTTTTT
>TRBJ1-1|.|TRBV19|.
CTSSIRERSEAFF
TGTACCAGTAGTATCAGGGAAAGGTCTGAAGCTTTCTTT
>TRBJ2-7|.|TRBV28|.
CASSPLIAEQYF
TGTGCCAGCAGTCCTTTAATAGCGGAGCAGTACTTC
>TRBJ2-5|.|TRBV7-3|TRBD2
CASSLGTSGRMGETQYF
TGTGCCAGCAGCTTAGGGACTAGCGGGAGAATGGGAGAGACCCAGTACTTC
>TRBJ1-3|.|TRBV7-7|TRBD1
CASSLVFGRGRLTGNTIYF
TGTGCCAGCAGCTTAGTGTTTGGCAGGGGGAGGTTGACGGGAAACACCATATATTTT
>TRBJ2-4|.|TRBV30|.
CAWEDYNTAKNIQYF
TGTGCCTGGGAAGACTACAATACGGCCAAAAACATTCAGTACTTC
>TRBJ2-3|once|TRBV19|.
CASSEPGHGTDTQYF
TGTGCCAGTAGTGAACCGGGACATGGCACAGATACGCAGTATTTT
>TRBJ2-7|.|TRBV5-5|.
CASRAGAREQYF
TGTGCCAGCAGGGCGGGGGCACGAGAGCAGTACTTC
>TRBJ2-7|.|TRBV4-1|.
CASSISPSGNSYEQYF
TGCGCCAGCAGTATATCACCCTCAGGGAATTCCTACGAGCAGTACTTC
>TRBJ2-7|.|TRBV7-8|TRBD2
CASSGRTSGSLSYEQYF
TGTGCCAGCAGCGGAAGGACTAGCGGGAGTTTAAGCTACGAGCAGTACTTC
>TRBJ2-1|.|TRBV7-3|TRBD2
CASSSGLADNEQFF
TGTGCCAGCAGCTCAGGACTAGCCGACAATGAGCAGTTCTTC
>TRBJ2-4|.|TRBV15|TRBD1
CATSRGPGTGKVIQYF
TGTGCCACCAGCAGAGGGCCCGGGACAGGGAAGGTCATTCAGTACTTC
>TRBJ2-1|once|TRBV4-3|.
CASSRLTSGEQFF
TGCGCCAGCAGCCGCTTAACTAGTGGTGAGCAGTTCTTC
>TRBJ2-5|.|TRBV5-1|TRBD1
CASSPGQGAGETQYF
TGCGCCAGCAGCCCGGGACAGGGGGCTGGCGAGACCCAGTACTTC
>TRBJ2-1|.|TRBV7-3|TRBD2
CASSPLAGSANEQFF
TGTGCCAGCAGCCCCCTAGCGGGATCCGCCAATGAGCAGTTCTTC
>TRBJ1-2|.|TRBV28|TRBD1
CASSLGQGAGGYTF
TGTGCCAGCAGCCTGGGACAGGGGGCAGGTGGCTACACCTTC
>TRBJ2-5|.|TRBV5-1|.
CASSLAGDTYQETQYF
TGCGCCAGCAGCTTGGCAGGGGATACGTACCAAGAGACCCAGTACTTC
>TRBJ2-3|.|TRBV15|TRBD1
CATSRGNRGPTDTQYF
TGTGCCACCAGCAGAGGTAACAGGGGGCCAACAGATACGCAGTATTTT
>TRBJ2-1|.|TRBV12-5|TRBD2
CASGLVGASGYNEQFF
TGTGCTAGTGGTTTGGTTGGGGCTAGCGGATACAATGAGCAGTTCTTC